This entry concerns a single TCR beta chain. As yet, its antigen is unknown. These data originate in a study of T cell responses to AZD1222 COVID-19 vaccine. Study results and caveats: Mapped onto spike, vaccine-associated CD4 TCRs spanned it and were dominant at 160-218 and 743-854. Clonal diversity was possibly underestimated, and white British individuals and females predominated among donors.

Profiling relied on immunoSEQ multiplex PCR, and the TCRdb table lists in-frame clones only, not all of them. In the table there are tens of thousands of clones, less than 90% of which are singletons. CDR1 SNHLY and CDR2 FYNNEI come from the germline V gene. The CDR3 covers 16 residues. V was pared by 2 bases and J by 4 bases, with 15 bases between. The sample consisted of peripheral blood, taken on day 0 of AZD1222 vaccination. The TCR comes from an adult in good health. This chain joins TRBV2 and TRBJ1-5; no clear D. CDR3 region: CASSEKGSTSNQPQHF. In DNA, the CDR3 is TGTGCCAGCAGTGAAAAAGGTTCCACGAGTAATCAGCCCCAGCATTTT. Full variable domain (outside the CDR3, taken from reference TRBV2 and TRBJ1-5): EPEVTQTPSHQVTQMGQEVILRCVPISNHLYFYWYRQILGQKVEFLVSFYNNEISEKSEIFDDQFSVERPDGSNFTLKIRSTKLEDSAMYFCASSEKGSTSNQPQHFGDGTRLSIL.